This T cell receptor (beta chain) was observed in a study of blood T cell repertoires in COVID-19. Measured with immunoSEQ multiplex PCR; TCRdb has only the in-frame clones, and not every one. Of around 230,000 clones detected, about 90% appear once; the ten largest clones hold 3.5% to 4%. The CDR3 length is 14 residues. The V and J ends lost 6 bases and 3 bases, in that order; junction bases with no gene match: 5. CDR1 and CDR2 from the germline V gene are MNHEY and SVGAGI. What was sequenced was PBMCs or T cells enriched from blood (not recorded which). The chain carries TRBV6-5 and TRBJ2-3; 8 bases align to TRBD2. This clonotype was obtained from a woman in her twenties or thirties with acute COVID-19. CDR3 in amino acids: CASRRGGATDTQYF. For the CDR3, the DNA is TGTGCCAGCAGACGGGGGGGTGCGACAGATACGCAGTATTTT.